Each of the 18 T cell receptor beta chains below was sequenced from the same sample in a study of PD-1 blockade in classical Hodgkin lymphoma. Clones were sequenced by immunoSEQ multiplex PCR, and TCRdb holds only the in-frame ones, with some missing. The sample includes fewer than 30,000 clones, approximately 87% of them seen just once. In every patient, relapse followed autologous stem cell transplantation, while exposure to brentuximab vedotin differed. The sequencing used peripheral blood mononuclear cells (PBMCs), collected before the second cycle of nivolumab. These receptors were obtained from a human donor with classical Hodgkin lymphoma.

CDR3 region: CASSLRRGFGNTIYF. CDR3 sequence (DNA): TGTGCCAGCAGCCTCCGCAGGGGGTTTGGAAACACCATATATTTT. The chain is built from TRBV7-6 and TRBJ1-3; 7 nucleotides align to TRBD1. Germline-derived CDR1 and CDR2 are SGHVS and FNYEAQ. With V trimmed by 5 bases and J by 3 bases, 7 bases remained unmatched. The CDR3 covers 15 residues.

This chain's CDR3 is CASADRDWSEAFF. The CDR3 DNA sequence: TGTGCTAGTGCCGACAGGGATTGGTCTGAAGCTTTCTTT. The chain combines TRBV12-5 with TRBJ1-1; TRBD1 matches 7 bases. The V gene's germline CDR1 is LGHNT and CDR2 FRNRAP. V was clipped by 7 bases and J by 6 bases; unmatched bases: 8. This CDR3 has 13 amino acids. Full variable domain (missing parts from reference TRBV12-5 and TRBJ1-1): DARVTQTPRHKVTEMGQEVTMRCQPILGHNTVFWYRQTMMQGLELLAYFRNRAPLDDSGMPKDRFSAEMPDATLATLKIQPSEPRDSAVYFCASADRDWSEAFFGQGTRLTVV.

The V and J genes are TRBV11-3 and TRBJ1-1, with unresolved D. V lost 3 bases, J lost 7 bases, and 12 bases lay in between. Germline CDR1 reads SGHNT; CDR2 reads YENEEA. The CDR3 has 13 residues. In DNA, the CDR3 is TGTGCCAGCAGCTTGGGAGGCGTCGGTGAAGCTTTCTTT. Amino acid sequence: CASSLGGVGEAFF.

The chain links TRBV4-2 to TRBJ1-1, with TRBD1 identical over 7 bases. CDR1 and CDR2 (germline): LGHNA, YNFKEQ. J was trimmed by 0 bases and V by 4 bases; bases with no gene match: 8. The CDR3 length is 16 residues. The CDR3 DNA is TGTGCCAGCAGCCTCCCAGGGGGATCCATGAACACTGAAGCTTTCTTT. Its translation: CASSLPGGSMNTEAFF.

This chain joins TRBV9 and TRBJ2-2, with 8 bases matching TRBD2. The length of the CDR3 is 15 residues. Germline V gene sequence: CDR1 SGDLS, CDR2 YYNGEE. Unmatched junction bases numbered 6, after V lost 3 bases and J lost 5 bases. CDR3 region: CASSASGRGTGELFF. The DNA of the CDR3 is TGTGCCAGCAGCGCCAGCGGGAGAGGGACCGGGGAGCTGTTTTTT. The variable domain in full, completed from reference TRBV9 and TRBJ2-2, reads DSGVTQTPKHLITATGQRVTLRCSPRSGDLSVYWYQQSLDQGLQFLIQYYNGEERAKGNILERFSAQQFPDLHSELNLSSLELGDSALYFCASSASGRGTGELFFGEGSRLTVL.

The chain combines TRBV2 with TRBJ2-3; D is unresolved. CDR3 size: 13 residues. Trimming took 2 bases from V and 8 from J, leaving 11 bases between them. Germline CDR1 reads SNHLY; CDR2 reads FYNNEI. The CDR3 here is CASSETHRSTQYF. The CDR3 nucleotides are TGTGCCAGCAGTGAAACCCATAGAAGTACGCAGTATTTT.

This rearrangement joins TRBV7-9 to TRBJ2-7; 7 nucleotides match TRBD1. This CDR3 is 15 amino acids long. Trimming cost V 5 bases and J 6 bases; bases outside gene matches: 13. The germline gives CDR1 SEHNR, CDR2 FQNEAQ (reference sequence). The CDR3 nucleotides are TGTGCCAGCAGCGTTACCCGGACAGGCTCGGGCGAGCAGTACTTC. This gives the protein CASSVTRTGSGEQYF.

This clone is a singleton in its sample. This chain joins TRBV4-1 and TRBJ2-1; 12 nucleotides agree with TRBD2. CDR3 size: 15 residues. Germline V CDR1 and CDR2: MGHRA, YSYEKL. V lost 5 bases and J lost 8; bases outside the gene matches: 7. Written as DNA, the CDR3 is TGCGCCAGCAGCGTTCGACTAGCGGGAGATGATGAGCAGTTCTTC. Translated: CASSVRLAGDDEQFF.

The chain combines TRBV19 with TRBJ1-5; TRBD1 is a possible D gene (6 bases). The V gene lost 3 bases and the J gene lost 2 bases, with 17 bases spanning the gap. Germline values: CDR1 LNHDA, CDR2 SQIVND (reference sequence). The CDR3 has 17 amino acids. The CDR3 bases are TGTGCCAGTAGTATTGGGGGGGCCGGAGTACGCAATCAGCCCCAGCATTTT. Translating gives CASSIGGAGVRNQPQHF.

The genes are TRBV4-1 and TRBJ1-2; D might be TRBD1 (6 bases). Germline CDR1 and CDR2: MGHRA and YSYEKL. V was trimmed by 5 bases and J by 1 base, leaving 14 bases between them. This CDR3 has 15 amino acids. In DNA form, the CDR3 reads TGCGCCAGCAGCGTACGGACAGAGAATAACTATGGCTACACCTTC. Its translation is CASSVRTENNYGYTF.

The chain recombines TRBV7-2 with TRBJ2-3; D gene ambiguous. Deletions cut 5 bases from V and 3 bases from J, with 18 bases between. Per germline, CDR1 SGHTA and CDR2 FQGNSA. The CDR3 sequence is 16 residues long. The chain's CDR3 is CASSPRIGRRTDTQYF. The DNA for the CDR3 is TGTGCCAGCAGCCCACGCATCGGGCGTAGAACAGATACGCAGTATTTT.

V usage is TRBV5-1 and J usage is TRBJ1-3; tentatively, D is TRBD1 (5 bases). This CDR3 contains 15 residues. Trimming cost V 5 bases and J 0 bases, with 12 bases left between them. Per the germline V gene, CDR1 is SGHRS and CDR2 is YFSETQ. This CDR3 reads CASRRGTNSGNTIYF. CDR3 sequence (DNA): TGCGCCAGCAGGAGAGGGACGAACTCTGGAAACACCATATATTTT.

In its sample, this clone was seen a few times. The chain carries TRBV29-1 and TRBJ2-7; D may be TRBD1 (5 bases). CDR1 is SQVTM and CDR2 is ANQGSEA in the germline V gene. There are 11 residues in the CDR3. The V end was cut by 7 bases, the J end by 3 bases, with 10 bases between. For the CDR3, the DNA is TGCAGCGCCAATCAGGGCTACGAGCAGTACGTC. This sequence encodes CSANQGYEQYV.

In its sample, this clone was seen once. The V gene is TRBV7-8, the J gene TRBJ1-3; no firm D call. The CDR3 has 16 amino acids. The germline V gene has CDR1 SGHVS and CDR2 FQNEAQ. Trimming took off 5 bases at V and 0 bases at J, with 14 bases between the two ends. The CDR3 reads CASSHRPGSSGNTIYF. The CDR3 DNA sequence: TGTGCCAGCAGCCACAGACCTGGGAGCTCTGGAAACACCATATATTTT.

This clone has just a few counts. J is TRBJ2-2 and V is TRBV7-3, with unresolved D. The CDR3 is 14 residues long. V gave up 0 bases and J gave up 2 bases, with 4 bases separating them. Germline V gene sequence: CDR1 SGHTA, CDR2 FQGTGA. The CDR3 DNA reads as TGTGCCAGCAGCTTAACCCTAAACACCGGGGAGCTGTTTTTT. It encodes CASSLTLNTGELFF.

This CDR3 reads CASSQTGNSPLHF. DNA for the CDR3: TGTGCCAGCAGCCAAACAGGAAATTCACCCCTCCACTTT. The chain recombines TRBV4-2 with TRBJ1-6; weak D call: TRBD1 (5 bases). V lost 2 bases and J 7 bases, leaving 6 bases between the germline ends. Germline assignment: CDR1 LGHNA and CDR2 YNFKEQ. CDR3 size: 13 residues.

The chain employs TRBV9 and TRBJ2-1, with 10 bases lining up with TRBD2. The CDR3 is 15 amino acids. V was pared by 0 bases and J by 6 bases, with 3 bases of the junction left unmatched. Germline V lookup: CDR1 SGDLS, CDR2 YYNGEE. The DNA for the CDR3 is TGTGCCAGCAGCGTAGCTAGCGGGAGTGGCAATGAGCAGTTCTTC. Protein sequence: CASSVASGSGNEQFF.

A few counts support this clone. The chain is built from TRBV10-1 and TRBJ2-3; tentatively, D is TRBD2 (5 bases). Deletions cut 8 bases from V and 0 bases from J, with 6 bases between. The germline V gene has CDR1 WNHNN and CDR2 SYGVQD (reference sequence). The CDR3 loop spans 12 amino acids. CDR3 amino acids: CASGESTDTQYF. As DNA, the CDR3 is TGCGCCAGCGGGGAGAGCACAGATACGCAGTATTTT.